Included here is one T cell receptor (beta chain) sequence, with context. Repertoires were generated with immunoSEQ multiplex PCR, while TCRdb's copy carries only in-frame clones and drops some. The data show 2,000 to 2,500 clones, approximately 22% seen once. As to treatment: randomized to nivolumab then ipilimumab (arm A) or the reverse (arm B). The CDR3 sequence is 14 residues long. CDR1 and CDR2 (germline): SGHRS, YFSETQ. V shed 7 bases and J shed 2 bases, with 14 bases lying between them. The record originates from a study of sequential checkpoint blockade in melanoma. Study at large: Both treatment sequences were followed by maintenance nivolumab. Around 21 patients had tumor biopsies before treatment and at week 13. 91 pretreatment tumor DNA samples were TCRβ immunosequenced.

The material was tumor tissue (inferred from file names), obtained from a patient given nivolumab and ipilimumab in sequence. J is TRBJ2-3 and V is TRBV5-1; D is possibly TRBD2 (5 bases). This receptor was obtained from a human donor with melanoma. In DNA form, the CDR3 reads TGCGCCAGCGGTCGTGACGGACTCACAGATACGCAGTATTTT. It encodes CASGRDGLTDTQYF.